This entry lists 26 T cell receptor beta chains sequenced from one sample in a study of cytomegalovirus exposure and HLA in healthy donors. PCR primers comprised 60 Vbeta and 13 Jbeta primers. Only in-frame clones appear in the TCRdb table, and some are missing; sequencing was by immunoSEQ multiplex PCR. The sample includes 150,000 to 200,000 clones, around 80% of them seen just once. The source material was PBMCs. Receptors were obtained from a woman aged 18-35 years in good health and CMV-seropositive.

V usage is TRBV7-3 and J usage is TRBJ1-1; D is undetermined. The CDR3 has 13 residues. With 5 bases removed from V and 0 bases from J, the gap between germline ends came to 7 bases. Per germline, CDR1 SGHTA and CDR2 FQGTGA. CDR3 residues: CASSDRVNTEAFF. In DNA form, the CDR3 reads TGTGCCAGCAGCGATCGGGTGAACACTGAAGCTTTCTTT.

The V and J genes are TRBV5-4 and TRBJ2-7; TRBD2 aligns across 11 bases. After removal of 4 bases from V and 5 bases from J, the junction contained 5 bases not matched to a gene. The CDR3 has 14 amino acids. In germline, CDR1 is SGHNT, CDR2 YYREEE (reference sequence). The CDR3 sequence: CASSVTSGADEQYF. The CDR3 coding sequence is TGTGCCAGCAGCGTGACTAGCGGGGCCGACGAGCAGTACTTC.

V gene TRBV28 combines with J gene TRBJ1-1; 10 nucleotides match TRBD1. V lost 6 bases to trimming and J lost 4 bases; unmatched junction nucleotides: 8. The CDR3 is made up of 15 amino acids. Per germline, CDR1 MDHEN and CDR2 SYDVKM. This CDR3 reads CASSTGQGGITEAFF. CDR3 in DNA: TGTGCCAGCAGCACTGGACAGGGGGGTATCACTGAAGCTTTCTTT.

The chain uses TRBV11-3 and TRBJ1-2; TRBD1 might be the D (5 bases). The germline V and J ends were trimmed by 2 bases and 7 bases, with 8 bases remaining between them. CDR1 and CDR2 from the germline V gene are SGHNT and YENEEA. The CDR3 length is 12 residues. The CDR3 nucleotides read TGTGCCAGCAGCTTACGGGGGGTTGGCTACACCTTC. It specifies CASSLRGVGYTF.

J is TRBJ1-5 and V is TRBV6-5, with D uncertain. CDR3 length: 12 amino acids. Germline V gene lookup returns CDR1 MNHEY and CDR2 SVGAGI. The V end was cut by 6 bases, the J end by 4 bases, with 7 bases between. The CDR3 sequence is CASRGSNQPQHF. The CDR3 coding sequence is TGTGCCAGCAGGGGCTCTAATCAGCCCCAGCATTTT.

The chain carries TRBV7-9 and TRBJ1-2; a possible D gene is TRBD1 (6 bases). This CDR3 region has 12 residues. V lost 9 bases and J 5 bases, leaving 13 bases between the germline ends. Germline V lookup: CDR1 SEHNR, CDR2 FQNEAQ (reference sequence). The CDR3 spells CASTAGEYGYTF. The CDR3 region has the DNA TGTGCCAGTACCGCAGGGGAATATGGCTACACCTTC. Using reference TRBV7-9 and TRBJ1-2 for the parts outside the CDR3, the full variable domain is DTGVSQNPRHKITKRGQNVTFRCDPISEHNRLYWYRQTLGQGPEFLTYFQNEAQLEKSRLLSDRFSAERPKGSFSTLEIQRTEQGDSAMYLCASTAGEYGYTFGSGTRLTVV.

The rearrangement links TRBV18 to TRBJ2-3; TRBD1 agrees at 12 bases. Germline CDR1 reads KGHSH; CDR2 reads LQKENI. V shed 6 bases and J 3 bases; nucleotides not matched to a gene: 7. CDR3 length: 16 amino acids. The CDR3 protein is CASSWGQGAGTDTQYF. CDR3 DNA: TGTGCCAGCTCGTGGGGACAGGGGGCTGGTACAGATACGCAGTATTTT.

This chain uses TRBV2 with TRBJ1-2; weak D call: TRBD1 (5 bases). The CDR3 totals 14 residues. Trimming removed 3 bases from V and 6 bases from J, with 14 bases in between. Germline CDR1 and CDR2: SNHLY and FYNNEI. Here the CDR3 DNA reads TGTGCCAGCAGTGACGCCAGGGTGATCAATGGCTACACCTTC. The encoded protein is CASSDARVINGYTF.

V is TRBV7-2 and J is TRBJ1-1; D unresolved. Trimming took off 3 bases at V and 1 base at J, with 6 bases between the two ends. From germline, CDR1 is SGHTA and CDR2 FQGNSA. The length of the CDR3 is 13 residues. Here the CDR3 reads CASSFPRNTEAFF. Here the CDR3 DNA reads TGTGCCAGCAGCTTCCCCCGGAACACTGAAGCTTTCTTT. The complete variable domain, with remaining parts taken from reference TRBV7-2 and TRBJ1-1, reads GAGVSQSPSNKVTEKGKDVELRCDPISGHTALYWYRQSLGQGLEFLIYFQGNSAPDKSGLPSDRFSAERTGGSVSTLTIQRTQQEDSAVYLCASSFPRNTEAFFGQGTRLTVV.

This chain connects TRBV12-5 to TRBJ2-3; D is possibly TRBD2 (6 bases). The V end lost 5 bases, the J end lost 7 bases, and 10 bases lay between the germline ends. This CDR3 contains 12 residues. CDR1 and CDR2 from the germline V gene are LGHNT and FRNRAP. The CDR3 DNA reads TGTGCTAGTGGTGGGGACTCAAATACGCAGTATTTT. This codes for CASGGDSNTQYF.

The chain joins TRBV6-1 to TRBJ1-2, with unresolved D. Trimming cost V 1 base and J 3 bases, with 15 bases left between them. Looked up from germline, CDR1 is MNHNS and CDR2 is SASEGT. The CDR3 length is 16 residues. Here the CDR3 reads CASSEVGGGYYYGYTF. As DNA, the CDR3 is TGTGCCAGCAGTGAAGTAGGTGGAGGGTATTACTATGGCTACACCTTC.

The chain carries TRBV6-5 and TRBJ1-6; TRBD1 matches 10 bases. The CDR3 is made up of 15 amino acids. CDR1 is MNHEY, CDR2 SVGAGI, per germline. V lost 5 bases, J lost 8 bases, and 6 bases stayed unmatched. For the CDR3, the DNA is TGTGCCAGCAGTGCCCGGGACAGGGGATATTCACCCCTCCACTTT. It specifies CASSARDRGYSPLHF.

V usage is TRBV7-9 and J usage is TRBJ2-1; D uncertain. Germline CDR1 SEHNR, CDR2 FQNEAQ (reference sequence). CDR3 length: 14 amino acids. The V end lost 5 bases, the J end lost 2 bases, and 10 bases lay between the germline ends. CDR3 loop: CASSPSLTYNEQFF. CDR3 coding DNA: TGTGCCAGCAGCCCCTCGCTAACCTACAATGAGCAGTTCTTC. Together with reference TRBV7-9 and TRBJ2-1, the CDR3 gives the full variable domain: DTGVSQNPRHKITKRGQNVTFRCDPISEHNRLYWYRQTLGQGPEFLTYFQNEAQLEKSRLLSDRFSAERPKGSFSTLEIQRTEQGDSAMYLCASSPSLTYNEQFFGPGTRLTVL.

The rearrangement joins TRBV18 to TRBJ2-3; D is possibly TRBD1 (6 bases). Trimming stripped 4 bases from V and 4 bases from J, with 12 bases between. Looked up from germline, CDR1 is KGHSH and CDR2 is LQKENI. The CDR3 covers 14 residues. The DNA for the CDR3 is TGTGCCAGCTCACTACAGGGTGTTGCAGATACGCAGTATTTT. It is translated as CASSLQGVADTQYF.

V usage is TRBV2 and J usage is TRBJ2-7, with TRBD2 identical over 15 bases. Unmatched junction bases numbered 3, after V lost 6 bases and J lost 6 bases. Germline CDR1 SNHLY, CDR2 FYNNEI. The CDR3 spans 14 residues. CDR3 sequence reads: CASSGLAGGPEQYF. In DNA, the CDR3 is TGTGCCAGCAGCGGACTAGCGGGGGGGCCCGAGCAGTACTTC.

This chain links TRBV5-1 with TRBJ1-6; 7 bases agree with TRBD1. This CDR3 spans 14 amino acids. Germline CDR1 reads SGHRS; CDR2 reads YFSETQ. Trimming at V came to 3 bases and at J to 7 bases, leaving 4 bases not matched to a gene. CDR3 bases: TGCGCCAGCAGCTCCCGACAGGGAAATTCACCCCTCCACTTT. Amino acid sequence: CASSSRQGNSPLHF.

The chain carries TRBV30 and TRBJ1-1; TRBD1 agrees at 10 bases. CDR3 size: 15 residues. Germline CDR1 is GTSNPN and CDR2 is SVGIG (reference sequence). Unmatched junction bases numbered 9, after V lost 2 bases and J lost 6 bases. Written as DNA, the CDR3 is TGTGCCTGGAGTATTCCAGGGACAGGGGAACCTGAAGCTTTCTTT. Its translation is CAWSIPGTGEPEAFF.

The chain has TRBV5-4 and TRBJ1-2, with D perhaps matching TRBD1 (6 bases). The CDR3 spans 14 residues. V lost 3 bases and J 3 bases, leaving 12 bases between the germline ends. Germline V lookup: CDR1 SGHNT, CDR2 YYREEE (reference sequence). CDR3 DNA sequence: TGTGCCAGCAGCTACGGACAGAGTTACTATGGCTACACCTTC. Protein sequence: CASSYGQSYYGYTF.

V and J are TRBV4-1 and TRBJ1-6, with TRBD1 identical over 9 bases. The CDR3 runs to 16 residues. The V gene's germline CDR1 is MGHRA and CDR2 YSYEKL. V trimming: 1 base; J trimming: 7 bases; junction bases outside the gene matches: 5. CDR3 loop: CASSQVAQGANSPLHF. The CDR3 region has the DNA TGCGCCAGCAGCCAAGTCGCACAGGGGGCGAATTCACCCCTCCACTTT.

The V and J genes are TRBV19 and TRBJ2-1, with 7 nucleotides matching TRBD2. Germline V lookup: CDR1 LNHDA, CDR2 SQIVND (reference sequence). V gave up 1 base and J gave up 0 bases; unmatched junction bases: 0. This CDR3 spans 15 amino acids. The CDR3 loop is CASSIGGGSYNEQFF. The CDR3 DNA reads TGTGCCAGTAGTATAGGCGGGGGCTCCTACAATGAGCAGTTCTTC.

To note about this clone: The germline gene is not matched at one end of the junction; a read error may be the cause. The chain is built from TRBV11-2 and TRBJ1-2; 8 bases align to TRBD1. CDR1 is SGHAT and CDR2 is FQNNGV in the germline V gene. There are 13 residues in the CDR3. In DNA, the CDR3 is TGTACCAGCAGCCGGACAGGGAACTATGGCTACACCTTC. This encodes CTSSRTGNYGYTF.

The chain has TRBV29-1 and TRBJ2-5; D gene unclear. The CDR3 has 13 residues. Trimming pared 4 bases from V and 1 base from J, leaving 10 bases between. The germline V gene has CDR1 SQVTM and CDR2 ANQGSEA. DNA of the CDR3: TGCAGCGTTGCGGTAGCAGCCCAAGAGACCCAGTACTTC. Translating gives CSVAVAAQETQYF.

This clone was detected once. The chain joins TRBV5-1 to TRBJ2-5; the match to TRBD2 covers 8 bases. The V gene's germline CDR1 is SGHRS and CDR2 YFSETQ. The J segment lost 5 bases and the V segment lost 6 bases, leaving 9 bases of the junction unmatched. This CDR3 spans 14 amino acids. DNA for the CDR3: TGCGCCAGCAATTACGGGGGGGCTGGCGAGACCCAGTACTTC. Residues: CASNYGGAGETQYF.

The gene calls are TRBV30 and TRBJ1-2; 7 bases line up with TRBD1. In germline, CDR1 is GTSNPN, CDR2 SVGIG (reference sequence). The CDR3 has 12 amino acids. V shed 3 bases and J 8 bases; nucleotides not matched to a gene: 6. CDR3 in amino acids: CAWSKGAKGYTF. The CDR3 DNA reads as TGTGCCTGGAGCAAGGGGGCTAAAGGCTACACCTTC.

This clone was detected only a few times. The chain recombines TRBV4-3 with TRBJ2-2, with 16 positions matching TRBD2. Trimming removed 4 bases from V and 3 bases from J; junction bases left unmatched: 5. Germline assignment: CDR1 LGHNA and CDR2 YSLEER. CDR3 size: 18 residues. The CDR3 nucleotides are TGCGCCAGCAGCCCGGGACTAGCGGGGGGGCCTGACACCGGGGAGCTGTTTTTT. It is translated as CASSPGLAGGPDTGELFF.

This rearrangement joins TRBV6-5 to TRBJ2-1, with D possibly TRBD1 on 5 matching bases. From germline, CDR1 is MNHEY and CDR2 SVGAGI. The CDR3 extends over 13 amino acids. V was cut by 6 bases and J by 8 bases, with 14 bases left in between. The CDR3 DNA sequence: TGTGCCAGCAGCCCCCGACAGCGCGATGAGCAGTTCTTC. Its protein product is CASSPRQRDEQFF.